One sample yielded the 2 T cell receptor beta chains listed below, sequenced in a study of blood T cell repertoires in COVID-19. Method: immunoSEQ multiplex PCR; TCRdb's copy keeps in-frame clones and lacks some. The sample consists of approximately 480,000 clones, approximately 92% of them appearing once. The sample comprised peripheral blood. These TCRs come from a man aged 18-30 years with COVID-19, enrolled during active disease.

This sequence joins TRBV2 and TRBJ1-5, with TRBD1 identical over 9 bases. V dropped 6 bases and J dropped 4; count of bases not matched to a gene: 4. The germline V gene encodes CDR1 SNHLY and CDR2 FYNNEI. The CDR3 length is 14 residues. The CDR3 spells CASSLDRGNQPQHF. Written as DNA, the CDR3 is TGTGCCAGCAGCCTGGACAGGGGAAATCAGCCCCAGCATTTT.

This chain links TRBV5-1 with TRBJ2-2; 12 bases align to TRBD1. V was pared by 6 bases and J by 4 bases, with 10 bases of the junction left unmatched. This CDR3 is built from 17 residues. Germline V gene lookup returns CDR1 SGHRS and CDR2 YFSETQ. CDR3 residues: CASNTGTGGFATGELFF. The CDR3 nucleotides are TGCGCCAGCAATACCGGGACAGGGGGCTTCGCCACCGGGGAGCTGTTTTTT.